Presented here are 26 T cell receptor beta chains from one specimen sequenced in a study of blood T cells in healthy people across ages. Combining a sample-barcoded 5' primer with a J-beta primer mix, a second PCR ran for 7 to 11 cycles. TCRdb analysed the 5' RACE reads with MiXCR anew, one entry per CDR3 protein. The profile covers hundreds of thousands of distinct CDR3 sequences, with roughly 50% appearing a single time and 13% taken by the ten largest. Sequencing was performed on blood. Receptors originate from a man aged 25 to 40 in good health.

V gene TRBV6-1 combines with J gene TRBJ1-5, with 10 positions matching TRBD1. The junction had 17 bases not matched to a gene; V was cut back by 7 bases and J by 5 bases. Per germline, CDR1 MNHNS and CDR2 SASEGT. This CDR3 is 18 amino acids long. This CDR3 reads CASKNRDRGSGGDQPQHF. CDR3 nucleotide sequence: TGTGCCAGCAAGAACCGGGACAGGGGTTCAGGAGGGGATCAGCCCCAGCATTTT.

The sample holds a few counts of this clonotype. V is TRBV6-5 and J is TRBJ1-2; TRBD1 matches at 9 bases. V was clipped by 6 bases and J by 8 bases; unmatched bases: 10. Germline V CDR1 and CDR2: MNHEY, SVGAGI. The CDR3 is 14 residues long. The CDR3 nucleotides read TGTGCCAGCAGCCACGAGGGGACAGGGAGCGGCTACACCTTC. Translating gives CASSHEGTGSGYTF.

The chain's CDR3 is CAIKSAGGSTDTQYF. The CDR3 coding sequence is TGTGCCATCAAGTCGGCGGGGGGGAGCACAGATACGCAGTATTTT. The J gene is TRBJ2-3, the V gene TRBV10-3; 9 nucleotides align to TRBD2. This CDR3 spans 15 amino acids. The trim removed 7 bases at V and 0 bases at J, leaving 5 bases unmatched. CDR1 is ENHRY and CDR2 is SYGVKD in the germline V gene.

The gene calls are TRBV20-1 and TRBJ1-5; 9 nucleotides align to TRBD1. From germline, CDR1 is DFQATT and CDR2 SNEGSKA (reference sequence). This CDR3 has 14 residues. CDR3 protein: CSVTEDRGFQPQHF. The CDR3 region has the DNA TGCAGCGTTACGGAGGACAGGGGATTTCAGCCCCAGCATTTT.

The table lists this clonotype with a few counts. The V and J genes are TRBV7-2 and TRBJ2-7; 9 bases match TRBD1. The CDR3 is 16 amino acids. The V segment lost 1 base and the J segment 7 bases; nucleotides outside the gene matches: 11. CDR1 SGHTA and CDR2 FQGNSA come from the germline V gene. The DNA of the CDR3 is TGTGCCAGCAGCTTAGAAGTTGGGACAGGGATGGGGGAGCAGTACTTC. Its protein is CASSLEVGTGMGEQYF.

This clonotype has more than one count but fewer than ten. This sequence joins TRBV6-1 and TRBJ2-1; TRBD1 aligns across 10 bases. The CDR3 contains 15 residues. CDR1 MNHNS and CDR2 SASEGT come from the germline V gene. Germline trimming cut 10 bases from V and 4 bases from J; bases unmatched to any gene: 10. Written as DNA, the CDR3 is TGTGCCACCGGGACTGACAGGGGGCAGTACAATGAGCAGTTCTTC. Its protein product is CATGTDRGQYNEQFF.

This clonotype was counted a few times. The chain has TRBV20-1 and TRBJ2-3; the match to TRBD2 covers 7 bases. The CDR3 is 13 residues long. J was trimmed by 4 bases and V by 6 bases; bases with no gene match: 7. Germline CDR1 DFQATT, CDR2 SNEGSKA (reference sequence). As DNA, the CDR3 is TGCAGTGCGACGCGGGACTACGCAGATACGCAGTATTTT. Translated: CSATRDYADTQYF.

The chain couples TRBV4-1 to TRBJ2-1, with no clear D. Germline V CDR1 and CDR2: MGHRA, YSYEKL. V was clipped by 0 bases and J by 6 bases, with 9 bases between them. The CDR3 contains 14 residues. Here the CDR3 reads CASSQDYLGNEQFF. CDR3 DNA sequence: TGCGCCAGCAGCCAAGACTACCTGGGCAATGAGCAGTTCTTC.

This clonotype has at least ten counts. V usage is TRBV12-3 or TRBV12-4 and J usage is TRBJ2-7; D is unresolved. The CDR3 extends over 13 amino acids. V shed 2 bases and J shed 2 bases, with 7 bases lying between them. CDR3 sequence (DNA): TGTGCCAGCAGTTTAAAAAGCGCCTACGAGCAGTACTTC. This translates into CASSLKSAYEQYF.

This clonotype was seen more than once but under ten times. The CDR3 region has the DNA TGTGCCATCAGTGAGTCCCTGACTAGCGGGGACAATGAGCAGTACTTC. Its protein product is CAISESLTSGDNEQYF. The rearrangement uses TRBV10-3 and TRBJ2-4; 11 nucleotides agree with TRBD2. J gave up 13 bases and V 0 bases, and 11 bases lay outside the gene matches. The CDR3 has 16 residues. Germline loops: CDR1 ENHRY, CDR2 SYGVKD.

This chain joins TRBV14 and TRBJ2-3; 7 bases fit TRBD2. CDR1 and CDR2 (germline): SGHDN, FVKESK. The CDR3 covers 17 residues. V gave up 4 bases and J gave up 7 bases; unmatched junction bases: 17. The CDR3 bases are TGTGCCAGCAGCCCCCTAGGGGAGGGGCCTTCGGATAATACGCAGTATTTT. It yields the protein CASSPLGEGPSDNTQYF.

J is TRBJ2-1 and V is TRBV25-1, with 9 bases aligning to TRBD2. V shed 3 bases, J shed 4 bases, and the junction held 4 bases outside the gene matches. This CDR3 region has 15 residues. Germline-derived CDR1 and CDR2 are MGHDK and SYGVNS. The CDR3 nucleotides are TGTGCCAGCAGTGATGGTAGCGGGGGATACAATGAGCAGTTCTTC. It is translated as CASSDGSGGYNEQFF.

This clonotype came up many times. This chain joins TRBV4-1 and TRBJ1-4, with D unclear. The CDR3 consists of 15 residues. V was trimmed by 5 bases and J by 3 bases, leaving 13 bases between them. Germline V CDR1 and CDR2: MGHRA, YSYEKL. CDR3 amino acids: CASSTGITPNEKLFF. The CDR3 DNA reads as TGCGCCAGCAGCACGGGCATCACCCCTAATGAAAAACTGTTTTTT.

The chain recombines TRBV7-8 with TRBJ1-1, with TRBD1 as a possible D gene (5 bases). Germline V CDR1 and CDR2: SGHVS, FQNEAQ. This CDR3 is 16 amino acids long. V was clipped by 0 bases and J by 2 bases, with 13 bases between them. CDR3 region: CASSLALGQGNTEAFF. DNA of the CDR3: TGTGCCAGCAGCTTAGCGTTGGGGCAGGGTAACACTGAAGCTTTCTTT. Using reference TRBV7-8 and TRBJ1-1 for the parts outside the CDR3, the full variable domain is GAGVSQSPRYKVAKRGQDVALRCDPISGHVSLFWYQQALGQGPEFLTYFQNEAQLDKSGLPSDRFFAERPEGSVSTLKIQRTQQEDSAVYLCASSLALGQGNTEAFFGQGTRLTVV.

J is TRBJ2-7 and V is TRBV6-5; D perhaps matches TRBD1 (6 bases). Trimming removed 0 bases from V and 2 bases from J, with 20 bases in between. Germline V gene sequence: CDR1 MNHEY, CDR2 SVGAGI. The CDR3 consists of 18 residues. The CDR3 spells CASSYSILQGTSTYEQYF. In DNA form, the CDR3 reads TGTGCCAGCAGTTACTCGATTTTACAGGGAACAAGTACCTACGAGCAGTACTTC.

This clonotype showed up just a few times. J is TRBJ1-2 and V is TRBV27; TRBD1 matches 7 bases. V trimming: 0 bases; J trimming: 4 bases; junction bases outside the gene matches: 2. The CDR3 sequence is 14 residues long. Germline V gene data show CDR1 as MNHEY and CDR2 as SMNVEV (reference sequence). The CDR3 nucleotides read TGTGCCAGCAGTTTATCTTGGACAGGCTATGGCTACACCTTC. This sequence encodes CASSLSWTGYGYTF.

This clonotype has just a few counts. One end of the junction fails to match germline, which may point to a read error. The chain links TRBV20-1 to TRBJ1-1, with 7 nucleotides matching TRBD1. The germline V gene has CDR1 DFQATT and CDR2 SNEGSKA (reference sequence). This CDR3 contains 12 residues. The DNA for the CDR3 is TGCAGTGCTCGAGACAGGGTTCGTCGAGCTTTCTTT. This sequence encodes CSARDRVRRAFF.

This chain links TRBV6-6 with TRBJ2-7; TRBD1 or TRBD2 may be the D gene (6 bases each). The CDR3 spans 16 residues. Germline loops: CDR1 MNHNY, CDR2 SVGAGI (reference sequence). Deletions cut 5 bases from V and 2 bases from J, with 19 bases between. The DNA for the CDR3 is TGTGCCAGCAGTGACCTCGGAAGGGGGGCCCCCTACGAGCAGTACTTC. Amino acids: CASSDLGRGAPYEQYF.

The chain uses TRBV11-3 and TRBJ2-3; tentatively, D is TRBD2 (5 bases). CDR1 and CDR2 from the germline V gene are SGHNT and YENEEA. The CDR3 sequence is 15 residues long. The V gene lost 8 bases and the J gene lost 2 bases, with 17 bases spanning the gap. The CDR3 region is CASRRTRGITDTQYF. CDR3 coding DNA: TGTGCCAGCCGCCGCACCCGGGGAATCACAGATACGCAGTATTTT. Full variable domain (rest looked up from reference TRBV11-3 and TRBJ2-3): EAGVVQSPRYKIIEKKQPVAFWCNPISGHNTLYWYLQNLGQGPELLIRYENEEAVDDSQLPKDRFSAERLKGVDSTLKIQPAELGDSAVYLCASRRTRGITDTQYFGPGTRLTVL.

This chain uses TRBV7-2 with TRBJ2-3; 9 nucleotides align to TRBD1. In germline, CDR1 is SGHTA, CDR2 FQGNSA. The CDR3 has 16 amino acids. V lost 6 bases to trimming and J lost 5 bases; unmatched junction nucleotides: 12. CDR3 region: CASRMNLQGAGDTQYF. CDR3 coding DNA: TGTGCCAGCAGGATGAACCTACAGGGGGCTGGAGATACGCAGTATTTT.

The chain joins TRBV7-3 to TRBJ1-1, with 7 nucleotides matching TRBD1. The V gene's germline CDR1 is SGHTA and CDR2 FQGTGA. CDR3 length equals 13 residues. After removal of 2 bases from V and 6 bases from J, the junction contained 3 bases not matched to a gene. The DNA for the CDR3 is TGTGCCAGCAGCTTAGGGACAGCCTCTGAAGCTTTCTTT. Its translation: CASSLGTASEAFF.

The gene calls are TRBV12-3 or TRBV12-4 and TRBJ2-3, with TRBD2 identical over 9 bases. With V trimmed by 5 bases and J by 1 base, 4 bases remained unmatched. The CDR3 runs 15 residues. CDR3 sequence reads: CASSPRTSGTDTQYF. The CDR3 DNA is TGTGCCAGCAGTCCGAGGACTAGCGGCACAGATACGCAGTATTTT.

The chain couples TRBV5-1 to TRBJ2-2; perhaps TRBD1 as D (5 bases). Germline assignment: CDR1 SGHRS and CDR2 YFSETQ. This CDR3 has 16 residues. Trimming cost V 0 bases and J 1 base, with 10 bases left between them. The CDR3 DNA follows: TGCGCCAGCAGCTTGGAACCAGGGCTGAACACCGGGGAGCTGTTTTTT. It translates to CASSLEPGLNTGELFF. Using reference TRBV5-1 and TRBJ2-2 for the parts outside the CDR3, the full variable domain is KAGVTQTPRYLIKTRGQQVTLSCSPISGHRSVSWYQQTPGQGLQFLFEYFSETQRNKGNFPGRFSGRQFSNSRSEMNVSTLELGDSALYLCASSLEPGLNTGELFFGEGSRLTVL.

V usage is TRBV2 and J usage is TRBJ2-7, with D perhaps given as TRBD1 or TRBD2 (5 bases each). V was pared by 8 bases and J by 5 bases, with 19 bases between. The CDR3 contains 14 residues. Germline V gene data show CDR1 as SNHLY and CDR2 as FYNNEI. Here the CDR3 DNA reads TGTGCCAGCCTATCCGGGACGGAAGACGACGAGCAGTACTTC. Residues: CASLSGTEDDEQYF.

Here the CDR3 DNA reads TGTGCCAGCAGTTCACCCGGCAGGGAGCAGTACTTC. It codes for CASSSPGREQYF. This chain joins TRBV7-3 and TRBJ2-5; TRBD1 or TRBD2 may be the D gene (5 bases each). The ends were cut back, 6 bases at V and 11 bases at J, with 16 bases in the middle. Germline V gene lookup returns CDR1 SGHTA and CDR2 FQGTGA. The CDR3 is 12 amino acids.

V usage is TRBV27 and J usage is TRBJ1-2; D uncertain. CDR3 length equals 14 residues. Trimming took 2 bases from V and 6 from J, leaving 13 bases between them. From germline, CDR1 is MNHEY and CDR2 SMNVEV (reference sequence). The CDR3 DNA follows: TGTGCCAGCAGTTTAAGAGTGGCGGGGAATGGCTACACCTTC. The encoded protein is CASSLRVAGNGYTF.